The clone carrying this T cell receptor beta chain was picked up a small number of times. This entry belongs to a study of blood T cell repertoires in COVID-19. The CDR3 has 15 residues. Germline CDR1 reads SGHDT; CDR2 reads YYEEEE. Trimming pared 1 base from V and 2 bases from J, leaving 12 bases between. Profiling relied on immunoSEQ multiplex PCR, and the TCRdb table lists in-frame clones only, not all of them. This sample has 350,000 to 400,000 clones; roughly 90% occur once, and the top ten carry about 0.89%. Enrollees, about 18 to 89 years old, lived in around 23 US areas. The chain combines TRBV5-6 with TRBJ1-1, with a possible D match to TRBD1 (6 bases). The clonotype was recovered from a woman under 40 with acute COVID-19. Sequencing was carried out using PBMCs or T cells enriched from blood (not recorded which). Written as DNA, the CDR3 is TGTGCCAGCAGCTTGCTCGGACAGTCAAACACTGAAGCTTTCTTT. This gives the protein CASSLLGQSNTEAFF.